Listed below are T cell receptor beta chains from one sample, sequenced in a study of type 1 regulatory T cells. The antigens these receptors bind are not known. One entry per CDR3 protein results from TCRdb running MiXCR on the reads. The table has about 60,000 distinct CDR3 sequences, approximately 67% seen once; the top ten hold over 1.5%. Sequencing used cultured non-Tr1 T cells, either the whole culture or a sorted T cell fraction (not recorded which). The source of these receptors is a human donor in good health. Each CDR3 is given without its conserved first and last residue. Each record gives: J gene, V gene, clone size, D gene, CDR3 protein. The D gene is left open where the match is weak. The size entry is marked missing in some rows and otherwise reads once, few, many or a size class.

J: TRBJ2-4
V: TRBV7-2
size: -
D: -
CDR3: ASSTRRDKKNIQY

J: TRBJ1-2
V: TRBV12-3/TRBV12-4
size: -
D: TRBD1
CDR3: ASRETGAEGYT

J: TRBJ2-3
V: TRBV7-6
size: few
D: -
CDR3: ASSFRQDTQY

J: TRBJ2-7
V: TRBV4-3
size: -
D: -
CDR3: ASSQGVALYEQY

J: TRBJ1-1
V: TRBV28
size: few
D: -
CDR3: ASSLTENTEAF

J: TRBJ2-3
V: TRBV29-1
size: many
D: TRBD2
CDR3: SGCLGGGRTTDTQY

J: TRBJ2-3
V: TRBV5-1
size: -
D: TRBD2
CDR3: ASSLREAGADTQY

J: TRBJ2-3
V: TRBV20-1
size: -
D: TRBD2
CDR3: SAILAGGTDTQY

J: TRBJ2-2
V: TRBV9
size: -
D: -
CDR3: ASSVVLNTGELF

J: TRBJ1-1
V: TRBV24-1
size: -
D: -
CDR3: ATSGVQGGEAF

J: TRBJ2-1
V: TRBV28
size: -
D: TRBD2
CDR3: ASSLQRESNEQF

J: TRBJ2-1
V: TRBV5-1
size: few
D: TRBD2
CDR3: ASSSGLALNEQF

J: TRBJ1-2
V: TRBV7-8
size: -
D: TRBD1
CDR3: ASNRGQTDYGYT

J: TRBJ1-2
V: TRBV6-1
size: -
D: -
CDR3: ASSETGIYGYT

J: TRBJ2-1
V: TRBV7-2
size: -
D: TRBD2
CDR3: ASSPTSGSSYNEQF

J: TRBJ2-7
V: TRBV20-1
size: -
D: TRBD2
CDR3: SAASGLADSQQY

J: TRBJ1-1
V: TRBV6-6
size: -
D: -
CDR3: ASRVGDTEAF

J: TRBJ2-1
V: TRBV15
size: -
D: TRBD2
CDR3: ATSRDHTSGLIEQF

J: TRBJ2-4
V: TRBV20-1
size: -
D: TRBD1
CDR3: SARSRGTGNANIQY

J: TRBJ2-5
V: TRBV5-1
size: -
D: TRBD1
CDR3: ASSLTGGRETQY

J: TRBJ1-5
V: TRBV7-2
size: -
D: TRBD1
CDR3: ASSSGQGARVGQPQH

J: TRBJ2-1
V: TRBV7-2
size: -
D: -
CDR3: ASSLGMGRDEQF

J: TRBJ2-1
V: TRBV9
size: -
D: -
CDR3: ASSVWDGSSYNEQF

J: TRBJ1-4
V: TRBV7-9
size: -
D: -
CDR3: ASSLAGTNEKLF

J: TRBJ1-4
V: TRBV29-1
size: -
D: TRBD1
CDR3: SGTGGNEKRF

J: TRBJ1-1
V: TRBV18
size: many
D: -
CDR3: ASSPFYSNTEAF

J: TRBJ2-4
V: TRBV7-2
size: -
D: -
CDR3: ASSASGGGWNIQY

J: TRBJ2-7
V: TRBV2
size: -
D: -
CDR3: ASTVELGEQY

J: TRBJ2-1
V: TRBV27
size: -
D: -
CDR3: ASSLRSTDNEQF

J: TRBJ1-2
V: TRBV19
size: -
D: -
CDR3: ASTRGGNYGYT

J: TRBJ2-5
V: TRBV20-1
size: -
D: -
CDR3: SARMAVAETQY

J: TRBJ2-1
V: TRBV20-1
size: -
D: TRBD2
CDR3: SATGTSGMGDYNEQF

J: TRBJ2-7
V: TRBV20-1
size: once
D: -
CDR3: SASKGYEQY

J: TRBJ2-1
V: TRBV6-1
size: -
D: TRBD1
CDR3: ASTPGGGTYNEQF

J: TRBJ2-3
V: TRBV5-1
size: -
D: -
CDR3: ASSLTSTDTQY

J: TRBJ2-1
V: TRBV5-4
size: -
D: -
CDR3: ASSLGSPSGYNEQF

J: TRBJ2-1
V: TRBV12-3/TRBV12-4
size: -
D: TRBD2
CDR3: ASSFFPGGSSYNERF

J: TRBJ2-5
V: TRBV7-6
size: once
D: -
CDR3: ASSLAHGETQY